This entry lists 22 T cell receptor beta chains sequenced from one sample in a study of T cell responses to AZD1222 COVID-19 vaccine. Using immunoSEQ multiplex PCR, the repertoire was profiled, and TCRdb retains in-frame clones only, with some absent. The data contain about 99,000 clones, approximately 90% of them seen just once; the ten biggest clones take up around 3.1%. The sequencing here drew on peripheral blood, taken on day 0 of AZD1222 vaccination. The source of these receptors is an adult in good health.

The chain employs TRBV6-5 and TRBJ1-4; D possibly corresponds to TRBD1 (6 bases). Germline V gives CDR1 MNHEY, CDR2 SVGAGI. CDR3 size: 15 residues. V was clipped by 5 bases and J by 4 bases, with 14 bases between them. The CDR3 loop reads CASSISQGNNEKLFF. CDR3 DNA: TGTGCCAGCAGTATATCCCAGGGGAATAATGAAAAACTGTTTTTT.

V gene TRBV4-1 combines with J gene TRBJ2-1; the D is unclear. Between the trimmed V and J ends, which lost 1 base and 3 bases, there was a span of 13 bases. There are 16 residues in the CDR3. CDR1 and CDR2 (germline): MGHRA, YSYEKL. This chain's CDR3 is CASSQVRLLIYNEQFF. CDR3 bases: TGCGCCAGCAGCCAAGTCCGACTCTTGATCTACAATGAGCAGTTCTTC.

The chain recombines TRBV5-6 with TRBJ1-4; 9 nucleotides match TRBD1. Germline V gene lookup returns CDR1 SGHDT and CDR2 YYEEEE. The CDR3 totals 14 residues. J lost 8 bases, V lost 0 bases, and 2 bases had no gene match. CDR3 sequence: CASSLGDRDEKLFF. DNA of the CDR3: TGTGCCAGCAGCTTGGGGGACAGGGACGAAAAACTGTTTTTT.

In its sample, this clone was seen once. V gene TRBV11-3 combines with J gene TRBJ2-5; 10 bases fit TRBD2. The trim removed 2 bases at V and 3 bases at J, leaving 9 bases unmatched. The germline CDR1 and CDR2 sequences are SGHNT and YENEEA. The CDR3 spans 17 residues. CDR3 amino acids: CASSLHGGGLAKETQYF. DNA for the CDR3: TGTGCCAGCAGCTTACACGGTGGGGGACTAGCGAAAGAGACCCAGTACTTC.

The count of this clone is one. CDR3 amino acids: CASSQDFWWPGKNIQYF. The CDR3 coding sequence is TGTGCCAGCAGCCAAGATTTTTGGTGGCCCGGCAAAAACATTCAGTACTTC. The chain couples TRBV3-1 (or the pseudogene TRBV3-2) to TRBJ2-4; unclear D gene. The V end was cut by 0 bases, the J end by 3 bases, with 15 bases between. The CDR3 contains 17 residues. Germline V gene sequence: CDR1 LGHDT, CDR2 YNNKEL (reference sequence).

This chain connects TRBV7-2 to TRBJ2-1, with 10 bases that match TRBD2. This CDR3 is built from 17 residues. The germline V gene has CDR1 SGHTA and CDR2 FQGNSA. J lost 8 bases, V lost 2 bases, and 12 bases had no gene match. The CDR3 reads CASSLRVGLAGVDEQFF. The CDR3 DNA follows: TGTGCCAGCAGCTTAAGGGTGGGGCTAGCGGGGGTAGATGAGCAGTTCTTC.

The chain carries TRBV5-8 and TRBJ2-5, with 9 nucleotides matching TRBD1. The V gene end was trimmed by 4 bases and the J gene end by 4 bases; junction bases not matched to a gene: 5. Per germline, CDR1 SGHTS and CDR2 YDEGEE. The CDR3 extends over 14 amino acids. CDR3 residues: CASSLGTGRETQYF. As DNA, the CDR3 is TGTGCCAGCAGCCTAGGGACAGGGCGAGAGACCCAGTACTTC. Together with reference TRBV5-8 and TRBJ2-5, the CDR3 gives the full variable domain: EAGVTQSPTHLIKTRGQQATLRCSPISGHTSVYWYQQALGLGLQFLLWYDEGEERNRGNFPPRFSGRQFPNYSSELNVNALELEDSALYLCASSLGTGRETQYFGPGTRLLVL.

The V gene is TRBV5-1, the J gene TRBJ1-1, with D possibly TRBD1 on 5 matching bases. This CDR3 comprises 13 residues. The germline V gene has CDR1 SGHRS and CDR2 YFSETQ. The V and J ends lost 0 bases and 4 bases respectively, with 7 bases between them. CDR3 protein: CASSLGQLTEAFF. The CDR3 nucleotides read TGCGCCAGCAGCTTGGGACAGCTCACTGAAGCTTTCTTT.

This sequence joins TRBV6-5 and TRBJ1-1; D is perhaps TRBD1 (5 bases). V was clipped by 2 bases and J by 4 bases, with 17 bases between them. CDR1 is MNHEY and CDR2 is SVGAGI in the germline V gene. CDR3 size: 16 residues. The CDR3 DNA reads TGTGCCAGCAGTTACCGAGGGAGAGGGGTGGGCACTGAAGCTTTCTTT. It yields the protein CASSYRGRGVGTEAFF.

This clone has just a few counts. CDR3 in amino acids: CASNDQGGGELFF. In DNA form, the CDR3 reads TGTGCCAGCAACGACCAGGGAGGCGGGGAGCTGTTTTTT. The chain links TRBV2 to TRBJ2-2; D might be TRBD2 (6 bases). The germline gives CDR1 SNHLY, CDR2 FYNNEI. Trimming took off 7 bases at V and 7 bases at J, with 13 bases between the two ends. CDR3 length equals 13 residues.

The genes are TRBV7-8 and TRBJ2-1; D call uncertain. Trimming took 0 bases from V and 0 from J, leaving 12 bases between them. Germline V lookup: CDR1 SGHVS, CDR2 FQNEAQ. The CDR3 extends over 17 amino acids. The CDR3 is CASSLAWAQRSYNEQFF. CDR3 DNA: TGTGCCAGCAGCTTAGCGTGGGCCCAACGCTCCTACAATGAGCAGTTCTTC. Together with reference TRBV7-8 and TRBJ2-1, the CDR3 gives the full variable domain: GAGVSQSPRYKVAKRGQDVALRCDPISGHVSLFWYQQALGQGPEFLTYFQNEAQLDKSGLPSDRFFAERPEGSVSTLKIQRTQQEDSAVYLCASSLAWAQRSYNEQFFGPGTRLTVL.

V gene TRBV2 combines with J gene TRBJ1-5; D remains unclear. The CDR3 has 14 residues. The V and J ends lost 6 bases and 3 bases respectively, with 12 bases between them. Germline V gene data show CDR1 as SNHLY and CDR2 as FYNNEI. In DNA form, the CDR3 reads TGTGCCAGCAGCAGGCAAACCCCCAATCAGCCCCAGCATTTT. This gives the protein CASSRQTPNQPQHF.

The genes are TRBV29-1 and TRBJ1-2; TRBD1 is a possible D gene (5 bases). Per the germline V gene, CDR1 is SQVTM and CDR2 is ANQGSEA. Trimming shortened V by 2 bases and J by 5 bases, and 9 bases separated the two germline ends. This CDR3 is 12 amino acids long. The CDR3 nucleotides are TGCAGCGTTGAATCGGGGGTATATGGCTACACCTTC. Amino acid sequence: CSVESGVYGYTF. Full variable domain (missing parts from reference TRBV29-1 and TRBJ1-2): SAVISQKPSRDICQRGTSLTIQCQVDSQVTMMFWYRQQPGQSLTLIATANQGSEATYESGFVIDKFPISRPNLTFSTLTVSNMSPEDSSIYLCSVESGVYGYTFGSGTRLTVV.

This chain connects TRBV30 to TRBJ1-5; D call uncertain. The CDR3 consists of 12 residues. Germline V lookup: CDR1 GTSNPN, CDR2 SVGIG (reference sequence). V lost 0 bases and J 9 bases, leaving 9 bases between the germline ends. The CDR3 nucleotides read TGTGCCTGGAGTGTCCGTCGAGGGCCCCAGCATTTT. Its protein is CAWSVRRGPQHF.

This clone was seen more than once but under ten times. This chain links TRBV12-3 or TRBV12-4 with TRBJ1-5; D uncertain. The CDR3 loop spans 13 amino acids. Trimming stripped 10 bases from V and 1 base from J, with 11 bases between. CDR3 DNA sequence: TGTGCCACCAGACACGGAAGCAATCAGCCCCAGCATTTT. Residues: CATRHGSNQPQHF.

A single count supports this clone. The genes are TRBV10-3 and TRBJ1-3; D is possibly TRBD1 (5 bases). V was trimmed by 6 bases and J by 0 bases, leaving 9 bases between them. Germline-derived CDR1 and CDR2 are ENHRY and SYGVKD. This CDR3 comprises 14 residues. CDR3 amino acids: CAIRATDSGNTIYF. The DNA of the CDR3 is TGTGCCATCAGGGCGACAGACTCTGGAAACACCATATATTTT.

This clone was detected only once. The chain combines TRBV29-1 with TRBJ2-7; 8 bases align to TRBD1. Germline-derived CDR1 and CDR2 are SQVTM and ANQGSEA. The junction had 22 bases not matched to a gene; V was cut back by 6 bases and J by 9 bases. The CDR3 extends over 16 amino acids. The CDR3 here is CSVRPFSGTGDTTQYF. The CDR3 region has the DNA TGCAGCGTCCGCCCCTTTTCCGGGACAGGAGACACGACGCAGTACTTC.

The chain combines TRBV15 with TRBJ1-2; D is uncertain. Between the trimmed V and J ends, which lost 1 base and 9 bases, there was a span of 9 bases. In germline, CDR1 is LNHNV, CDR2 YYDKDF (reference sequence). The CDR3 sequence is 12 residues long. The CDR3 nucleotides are TGTGCCACCAGCAGAGGTGGGTTTAGCTACACCTTC. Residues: CATSRGGFSYTF. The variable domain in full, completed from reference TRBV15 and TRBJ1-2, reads DAMVIQNPRYQVTQFGKPVTLSCSQTLNHNVMYWYQQKSSQAPKLLFHYYDKDFNNEADTPDNFQSRRPNTSFCFLDIRSPGLGDTAMYLCATSRGGFSYTFGSGTRLTVV.

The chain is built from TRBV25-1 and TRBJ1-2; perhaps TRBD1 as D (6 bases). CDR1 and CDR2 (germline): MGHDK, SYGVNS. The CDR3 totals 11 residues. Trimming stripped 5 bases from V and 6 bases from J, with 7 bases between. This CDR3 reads CASSWTDGYTF. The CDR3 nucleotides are TGTGCCAGCAGTTGGACAGATGGCTACACCTTC.

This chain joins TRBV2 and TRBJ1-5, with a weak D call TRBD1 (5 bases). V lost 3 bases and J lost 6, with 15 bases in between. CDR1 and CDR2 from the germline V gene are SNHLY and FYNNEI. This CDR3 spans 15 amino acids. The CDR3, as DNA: TGTGCCAGCAGTGACAGGACGGGGACGGGTCAGCCCCAGCATTTT. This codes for CASSDRTGTGQPQHF.

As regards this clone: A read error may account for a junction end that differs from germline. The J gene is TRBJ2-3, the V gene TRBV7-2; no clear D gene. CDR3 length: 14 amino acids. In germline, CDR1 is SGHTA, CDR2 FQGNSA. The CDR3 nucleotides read TGTGCCAGCAGCCCAGTCCCCCATTTCCTAGGGTGGGTTTTT. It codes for CASSPVPHFLGWVF.

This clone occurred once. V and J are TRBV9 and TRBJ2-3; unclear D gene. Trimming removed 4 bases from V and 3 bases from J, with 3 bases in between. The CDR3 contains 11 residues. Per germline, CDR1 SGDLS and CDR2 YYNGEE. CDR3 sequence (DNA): TGTGCCAGCAGCTATACAGATACGCAGTATTTT. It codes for CASSYTDTQYF.